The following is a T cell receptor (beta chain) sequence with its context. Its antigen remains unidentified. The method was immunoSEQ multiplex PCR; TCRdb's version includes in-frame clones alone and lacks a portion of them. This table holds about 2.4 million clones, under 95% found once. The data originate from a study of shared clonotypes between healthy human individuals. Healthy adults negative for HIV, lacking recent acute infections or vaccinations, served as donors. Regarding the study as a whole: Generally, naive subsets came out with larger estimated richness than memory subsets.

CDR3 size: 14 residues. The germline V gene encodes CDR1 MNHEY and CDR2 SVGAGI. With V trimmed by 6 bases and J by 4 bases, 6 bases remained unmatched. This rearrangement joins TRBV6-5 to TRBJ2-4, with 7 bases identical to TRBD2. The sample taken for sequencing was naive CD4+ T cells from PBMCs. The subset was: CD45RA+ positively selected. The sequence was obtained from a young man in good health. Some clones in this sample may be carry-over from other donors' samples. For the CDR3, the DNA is TGTGCCAGCAGCCCAGGGAGGGAAAAAAACATTCAGTACTTC. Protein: CASSPGREKNIQYF.